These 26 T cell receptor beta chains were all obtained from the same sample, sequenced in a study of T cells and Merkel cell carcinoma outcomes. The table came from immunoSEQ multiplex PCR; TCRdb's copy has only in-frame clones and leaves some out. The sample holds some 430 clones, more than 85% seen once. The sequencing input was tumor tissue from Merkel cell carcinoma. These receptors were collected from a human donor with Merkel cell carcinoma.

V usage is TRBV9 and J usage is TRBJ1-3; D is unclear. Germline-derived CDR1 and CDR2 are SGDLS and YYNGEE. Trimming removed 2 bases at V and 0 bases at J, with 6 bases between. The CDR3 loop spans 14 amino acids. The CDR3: CASSVRVSGNTIYF. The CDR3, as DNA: TGTGCCAGCAGCGTTCGAGTCTCTGGAAACACCATATATTTT.

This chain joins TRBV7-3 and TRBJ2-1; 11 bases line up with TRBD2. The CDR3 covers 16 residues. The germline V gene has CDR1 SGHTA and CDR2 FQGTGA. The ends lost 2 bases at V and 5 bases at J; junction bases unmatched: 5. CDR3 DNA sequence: TGTGCCAGCAGCTTAGCCCCGGGACTAGCGGACAATGAGCAGTTCTTC. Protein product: CASSLAPGLADNEQFF.

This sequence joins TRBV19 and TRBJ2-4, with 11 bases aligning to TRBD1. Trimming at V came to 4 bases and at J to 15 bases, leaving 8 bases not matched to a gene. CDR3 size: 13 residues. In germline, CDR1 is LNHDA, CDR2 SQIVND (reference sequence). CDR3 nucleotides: TGTGCCAGTAGTACCCAGGACAGGGGGCGACGGTACTTC. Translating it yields CASSTQDRGRRYF.

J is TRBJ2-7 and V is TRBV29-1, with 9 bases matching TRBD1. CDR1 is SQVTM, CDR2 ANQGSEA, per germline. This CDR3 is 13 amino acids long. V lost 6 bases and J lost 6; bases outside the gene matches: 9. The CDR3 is CSVYDRGVSEQYF. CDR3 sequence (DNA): TGCAGCGTCTACGACAGGGGGGTAAGCGAGCAGTACTTC.

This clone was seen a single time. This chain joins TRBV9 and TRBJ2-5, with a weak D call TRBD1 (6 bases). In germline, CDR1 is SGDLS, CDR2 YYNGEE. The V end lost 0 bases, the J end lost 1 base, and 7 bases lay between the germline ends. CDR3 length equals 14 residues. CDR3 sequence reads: CASSVGTAQETQYF. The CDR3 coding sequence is TGTGCCAGCAGCGTAGGGACAGCCCAAGAGACCCAGTACTTC.

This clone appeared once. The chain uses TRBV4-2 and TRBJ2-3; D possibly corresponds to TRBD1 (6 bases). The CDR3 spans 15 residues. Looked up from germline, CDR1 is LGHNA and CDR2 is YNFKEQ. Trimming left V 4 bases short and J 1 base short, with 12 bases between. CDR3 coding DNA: TGTGCCAGCAGCCTCACAGGGAACGGCACAGATACGCAGTATTTT. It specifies CASSLTGNGTDTQYF.

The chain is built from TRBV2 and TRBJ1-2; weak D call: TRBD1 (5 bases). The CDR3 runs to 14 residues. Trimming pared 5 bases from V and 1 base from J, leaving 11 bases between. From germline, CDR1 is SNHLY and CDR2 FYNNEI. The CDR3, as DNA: TGTGCCAGCAGTCAAATTGACAGTAACTATGGCTACACCTTC. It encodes CASSQIDSNYGYTF.

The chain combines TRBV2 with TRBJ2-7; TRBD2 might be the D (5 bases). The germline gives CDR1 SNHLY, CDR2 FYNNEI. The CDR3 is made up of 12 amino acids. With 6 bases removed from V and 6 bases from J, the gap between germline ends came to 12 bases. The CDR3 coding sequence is TGTGCCAGCAGGGCCGTAGGGAGCGAGCAGTACTTC. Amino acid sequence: CASRAVGSEQYF.

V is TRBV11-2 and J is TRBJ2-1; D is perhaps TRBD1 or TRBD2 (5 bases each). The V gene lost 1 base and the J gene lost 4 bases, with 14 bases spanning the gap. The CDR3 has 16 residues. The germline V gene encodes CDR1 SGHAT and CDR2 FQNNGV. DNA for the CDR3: TGTGCCAGCAGCTTAGCAGAGGGGTCTTATTACAATGAGCAGTTCTTC. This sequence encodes CASSLAEGSYYNEQFF. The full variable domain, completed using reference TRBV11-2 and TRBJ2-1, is EAGVAQSPRYKIIEKRQSVAFWCNPISGHATLYWYQQILGQGPKLLIQFQNNGVVDDSQLPKDRFSAERLKGVDSTLKIQPAKLEDSAVYLCASSLAEGSYYNEQFFGPGTRLTVL.

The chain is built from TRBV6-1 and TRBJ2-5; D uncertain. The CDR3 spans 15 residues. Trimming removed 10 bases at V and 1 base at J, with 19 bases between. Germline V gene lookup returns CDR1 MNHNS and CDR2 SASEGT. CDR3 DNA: TGTGCCACCAAAAAAAGATTAGCACCCCAAGAGACCCAGTACTTC. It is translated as CATKKRLAPQETQYF.

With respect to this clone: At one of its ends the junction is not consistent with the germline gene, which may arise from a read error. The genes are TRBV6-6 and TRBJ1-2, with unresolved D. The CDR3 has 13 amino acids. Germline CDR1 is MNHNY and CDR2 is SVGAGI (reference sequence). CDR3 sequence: CASSYALDQLQHF. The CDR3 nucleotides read TGTGCCAGCAGTTACGCGTTGGACCAACTGCAACACTTC.

CDR3 nucleotides: TGTGCCAGCACCTCGGAACCAGGGAACGAGCAGTACTTC. This sequence encodes CASTSEPGNEQYF. The rearrangement uses TRBV27 and TRBJ2-7; a possible D gene is TRBD1 (5 bases). The CDR3 runs 13 residues. Trimming stripped 7 bases from V and 5 bases from J, with 15 bases between. Germline lookup yields CDR1 MNHEY and CDR2 SMNVEV (reference sequence).

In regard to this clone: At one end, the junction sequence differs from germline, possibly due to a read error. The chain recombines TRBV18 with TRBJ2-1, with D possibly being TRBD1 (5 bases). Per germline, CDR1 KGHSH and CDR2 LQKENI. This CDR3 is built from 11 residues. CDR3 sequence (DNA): TGTGCCAGCTCACAGGACAAGGAGCAGTTCTTC. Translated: CASSQDKEQFF.

CDR3 protein: CARGAFSYEQYF. For the CDR3, the DNA is TGTGCTAGGGGGGCTTTCTCCTACGAGCAGTACTTC. This chain joins TRBV2 and TRBJ2-7; D possibly matches TRBD1 or TRBD2 (6 bases each). CDR3 length equals 12 residues. CDR1 SNHLY and CDR2 FYNNEI come from the germline V gene.

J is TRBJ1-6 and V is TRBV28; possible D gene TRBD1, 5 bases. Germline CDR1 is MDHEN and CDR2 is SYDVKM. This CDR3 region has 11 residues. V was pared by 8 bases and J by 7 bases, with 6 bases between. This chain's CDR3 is CASGGNSPLHF. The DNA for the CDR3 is TGTGCCAGCGGGGGGAATTCACCCCTCCACTTT. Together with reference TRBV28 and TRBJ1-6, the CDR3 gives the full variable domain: DVKVTQSSRYLVKRTGEKVFLECVQDMDHENMFWYRQDPGLGLRLIYFSYDVKMKEKGDIPEGYSVSREKKERFSLILESASTNQTSMYLCASGGNSPLHFGNGTRLTVT.

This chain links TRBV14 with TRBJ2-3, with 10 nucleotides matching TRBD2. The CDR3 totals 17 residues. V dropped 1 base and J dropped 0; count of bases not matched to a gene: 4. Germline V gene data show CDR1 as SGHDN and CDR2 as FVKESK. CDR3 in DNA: TGTGCCAGCAGCCAAGGACCTAGCGGGGGAAGCACAGATACGCAGTATTTT. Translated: CASSQGPSGGSTDTQYF.

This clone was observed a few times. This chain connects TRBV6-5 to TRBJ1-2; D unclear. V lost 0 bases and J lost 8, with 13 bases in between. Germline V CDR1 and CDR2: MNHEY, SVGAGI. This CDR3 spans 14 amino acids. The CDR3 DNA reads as TGTGCCAGCAGTTACTCTACGGACGGGGTAGGCTACACCTTC. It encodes CASSYSTDGVGYTF.

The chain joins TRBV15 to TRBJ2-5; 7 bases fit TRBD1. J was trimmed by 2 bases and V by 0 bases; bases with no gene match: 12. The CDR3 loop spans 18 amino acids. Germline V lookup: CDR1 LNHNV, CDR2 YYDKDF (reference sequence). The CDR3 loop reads CATSRDYQARGFQETQYF. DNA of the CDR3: TGTGCCACCAGCAGAGATTATCAGGCCAGGGGGTTTCAAGAGACCCAGTACTTC.

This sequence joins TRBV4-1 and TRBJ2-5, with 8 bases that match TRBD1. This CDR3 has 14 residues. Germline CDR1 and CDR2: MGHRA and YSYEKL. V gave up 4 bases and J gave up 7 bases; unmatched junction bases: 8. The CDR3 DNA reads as TGCGCCAGCAGCCCCCAGGGGGCGGATGGGACCCAGTACTTC. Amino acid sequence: CASSPQGADGTQYF.

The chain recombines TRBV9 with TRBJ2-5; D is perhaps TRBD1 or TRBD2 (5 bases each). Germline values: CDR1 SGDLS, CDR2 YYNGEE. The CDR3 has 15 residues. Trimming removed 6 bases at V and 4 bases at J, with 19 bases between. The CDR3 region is CASTRDPRGRETQYF. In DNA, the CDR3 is TGTGCCAGCACTCGCGACCCGAGGGGTCGAGAGACCCAGTACTTC.

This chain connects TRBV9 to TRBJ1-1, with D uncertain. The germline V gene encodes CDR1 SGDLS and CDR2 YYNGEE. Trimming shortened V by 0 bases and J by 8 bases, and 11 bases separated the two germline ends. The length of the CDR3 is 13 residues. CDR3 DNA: TGTGCCAGCAGCGTAGGGGTTGAGGGCGAAGCTTTCTTT. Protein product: CASSVGVEGEAFF.

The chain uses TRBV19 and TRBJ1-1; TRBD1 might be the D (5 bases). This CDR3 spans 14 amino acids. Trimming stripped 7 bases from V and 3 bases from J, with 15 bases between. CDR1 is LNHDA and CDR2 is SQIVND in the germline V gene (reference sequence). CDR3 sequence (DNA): TGTGCCAGTACCCGACCTGGAGGGGACACTGAAGCTTTCTTT. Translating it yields CASTRPGGDTEAFF.

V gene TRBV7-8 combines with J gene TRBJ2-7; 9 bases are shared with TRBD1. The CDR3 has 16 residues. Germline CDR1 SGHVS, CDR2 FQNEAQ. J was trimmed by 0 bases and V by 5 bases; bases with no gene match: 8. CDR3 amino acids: CASSVTGTGISYEQYF. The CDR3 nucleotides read TGTGCCAGCAGCGTAACCGGGACAGGGATCTCCTACGAGCAGTACTTC.

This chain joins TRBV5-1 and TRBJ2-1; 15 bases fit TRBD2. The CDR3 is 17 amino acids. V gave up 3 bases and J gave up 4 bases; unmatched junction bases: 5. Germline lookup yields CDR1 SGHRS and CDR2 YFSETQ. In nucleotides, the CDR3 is TGCGCCAGCAGCTCAGGACTAGCGGGGGGGTCATACAATGAGCAGTTCTTC. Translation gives CASSSGLAGGSYNEQFF.

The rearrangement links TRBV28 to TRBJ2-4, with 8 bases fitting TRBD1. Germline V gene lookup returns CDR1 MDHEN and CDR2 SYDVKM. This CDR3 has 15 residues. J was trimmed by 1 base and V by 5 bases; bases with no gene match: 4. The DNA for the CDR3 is TGTGCCAGCAGTCCGGACAGGGCTGCCAAAAACATTCAGTACTTC. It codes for CASSPDRAAKNIQYF.

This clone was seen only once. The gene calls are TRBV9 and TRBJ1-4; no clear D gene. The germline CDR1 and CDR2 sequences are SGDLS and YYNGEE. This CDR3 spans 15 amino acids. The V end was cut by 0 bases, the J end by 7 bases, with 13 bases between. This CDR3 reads CASSVGKEDIEKLFF. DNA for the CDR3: TGTGCCAGCAGCGTAGGAAAGGAAGACATTGAAAAACTGTTTTTT.